The text below deals with one T cell receptor (beta chain). This sample is part of a study of shared clonotypes between healthy human individuals. Assay: immunoSEQ multiplex PCR; the TCRdb copy retains only in-frame clones and omits some. Among approximately 1.5 million clones listed, approximately 98.5% were seen once. Germline lookup yields CDR1 SGHNT and CDR2 YYREEE (reference sequence). This CDR3 has 14 residues. Trimming removed 3 bases at V and 0 bases at J, with 10 bases between. The rearrangement uses TRBV5-4 and TRBJ2-7; D remains ambiguous. The clonotype was recovered from a man younger than 45 in good health. Sequencing used naive CD4+ T cells sorted from blood. As to subset: CD45RA+ positively selected. CDR3 protein: CASSYPDASYEQYF. The DNA for the CDR3 is TGTGCCAGCAGCTACCCCGATGCCTCCTACGAGCAGTACTTC.